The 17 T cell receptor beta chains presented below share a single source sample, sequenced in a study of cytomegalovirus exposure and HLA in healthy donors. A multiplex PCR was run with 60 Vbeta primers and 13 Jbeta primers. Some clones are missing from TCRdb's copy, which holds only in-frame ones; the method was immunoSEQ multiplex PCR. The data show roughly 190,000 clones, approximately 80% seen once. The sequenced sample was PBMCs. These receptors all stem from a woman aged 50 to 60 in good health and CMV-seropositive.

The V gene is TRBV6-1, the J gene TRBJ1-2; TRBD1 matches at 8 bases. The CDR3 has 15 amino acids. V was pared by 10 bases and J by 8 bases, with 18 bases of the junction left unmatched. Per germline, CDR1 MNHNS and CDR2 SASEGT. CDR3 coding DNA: TGTGCCACCTCGGACAGGGAGGTTCAGATGTCAGGCTACACCTTC. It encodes CATSDREVQMSGYTF.

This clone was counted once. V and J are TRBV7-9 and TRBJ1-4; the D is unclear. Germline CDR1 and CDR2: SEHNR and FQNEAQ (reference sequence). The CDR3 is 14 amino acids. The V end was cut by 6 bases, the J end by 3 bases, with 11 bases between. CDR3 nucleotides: TGTGCCAGCAGTTCATTTAGAGCTAATGAAAAACTGTTTTTT. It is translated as CASSSFRANEKLFF.

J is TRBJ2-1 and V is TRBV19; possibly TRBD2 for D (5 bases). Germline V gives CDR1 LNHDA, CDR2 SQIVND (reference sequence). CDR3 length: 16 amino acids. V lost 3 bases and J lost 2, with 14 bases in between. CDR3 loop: CASSIGGPGTYNEQFF. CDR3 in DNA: TGTGCCAGTAGTATTGGAGGACCCGGGACCTACAATGAGCAGTTCTTC.

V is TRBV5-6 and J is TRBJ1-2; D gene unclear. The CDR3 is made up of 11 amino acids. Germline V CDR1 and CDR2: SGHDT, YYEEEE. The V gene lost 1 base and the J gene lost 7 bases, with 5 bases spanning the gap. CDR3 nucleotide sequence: TGTGCCAGCAGCTTGACGGGTGGCTACACCTTC. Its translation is CASSLTGGYTF.

CDR3 residues: CASSIRVSYNEQFF. CDR3 nucleotide sequence: TGTGCCAGTAGTATTCGGGTTTCCTACAATGAGCAGTTCTTC. The V gene is TRBV19, the J gene TRBJ2-1; D gene unclear. Germline CDR1 is LNHDA and CDR2 is SQIVND (reference sequence). The CDR3 runs 14 residues. V was clipped by 3 bases and J by 1 base, with 7 bases between them. The full variable domain, completed using reference TRBV19 and TRBJ2-1, is DGGITQSPKYLFRKEGQNVTLSCEQNLNHDAMYWYRQDPGQGLRLIYYSQIVNDFQKGDIAEGYSVSREKKESFPLTVTSAQKNPTAFYLCASSIRVSYNEQFFGPGTRLTVL.

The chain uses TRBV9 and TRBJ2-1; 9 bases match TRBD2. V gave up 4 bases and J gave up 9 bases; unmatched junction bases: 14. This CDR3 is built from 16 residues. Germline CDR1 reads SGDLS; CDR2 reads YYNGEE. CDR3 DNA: TGTGCCAGCAGCTCAAGTAAGCGGGGGGCCGTGGGTGAGCAGTTCTTC. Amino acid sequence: CASSSSKRGAVGEQFF.

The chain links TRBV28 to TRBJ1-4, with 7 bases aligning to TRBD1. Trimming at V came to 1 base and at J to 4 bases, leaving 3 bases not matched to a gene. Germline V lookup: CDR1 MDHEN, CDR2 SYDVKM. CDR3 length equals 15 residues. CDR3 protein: CASSLSQGVNEKLFF. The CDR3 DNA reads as TGTGCCAGCAGTTTATCCCAGGGGGTTAATGAAAAACTGTTTTTT. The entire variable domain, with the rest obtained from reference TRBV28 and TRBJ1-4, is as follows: DVKVTQSSRYLVKRTGEKVFLECVQDMDHENMFWYRQDPGLGLRLIYFSYDVKMKEKGDIPEGYSVSREKKERFSLILESASTNQTSMYLCASSLSQGVNEKLFFGSGTQLSVL.

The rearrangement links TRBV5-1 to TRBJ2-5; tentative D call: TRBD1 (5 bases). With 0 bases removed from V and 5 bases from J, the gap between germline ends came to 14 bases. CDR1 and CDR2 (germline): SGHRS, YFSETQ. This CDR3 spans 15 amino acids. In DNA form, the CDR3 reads TGCGCCAGCAGCTTGGCCGATAGGGGAATGGAGACCCAGTACTTC. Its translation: CASSLADRGMETQYF.

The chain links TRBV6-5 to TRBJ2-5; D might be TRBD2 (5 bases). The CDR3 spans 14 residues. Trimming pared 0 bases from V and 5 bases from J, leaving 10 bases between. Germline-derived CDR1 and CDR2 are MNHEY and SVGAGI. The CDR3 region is CASSYSASLETQYF. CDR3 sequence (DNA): TGTGCCAGCAGTTACTCGGCTAGCTTGGAGACCCAGTACTTC.

The CDR3 DNA follows: TGTGCCAGCAGTGGACTAGCGGGGGGGCTCAATGAGCAGTTCTTC. Translation: CASSGLAGGLNEQFF. The chain recombines TRBV6-4 with TRBJ2-1; 14 nucleotides match TRBD2. J lost 6 bases, V lost 4 bases, and 2 bases had no gene match. The CDR3 has 15 residues. The germline V gene has CDR1 MRHNA and CDR2 SNTAGT.

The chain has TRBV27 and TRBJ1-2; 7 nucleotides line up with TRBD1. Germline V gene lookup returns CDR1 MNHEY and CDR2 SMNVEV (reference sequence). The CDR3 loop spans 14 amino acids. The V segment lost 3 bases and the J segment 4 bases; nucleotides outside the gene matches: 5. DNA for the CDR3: TGTGCCAGCAGTTTCCACGGGACAGCCTATGGCTACACCTTC. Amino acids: CASSFHGTAYGYTF.

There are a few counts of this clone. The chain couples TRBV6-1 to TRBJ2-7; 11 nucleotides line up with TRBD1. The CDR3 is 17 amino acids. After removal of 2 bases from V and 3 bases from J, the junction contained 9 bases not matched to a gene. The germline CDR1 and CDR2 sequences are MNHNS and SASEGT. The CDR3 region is CASSERPDRGLYYEQYF. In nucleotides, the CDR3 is TGTGCCAGCAGTGAACGTCCGGACAGGGGGCTATACTACGAGCAGTACTTC.

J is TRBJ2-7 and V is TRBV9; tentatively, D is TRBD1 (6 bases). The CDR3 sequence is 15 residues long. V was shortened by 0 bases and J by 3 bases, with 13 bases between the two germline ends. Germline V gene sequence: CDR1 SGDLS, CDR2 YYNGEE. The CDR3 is CASSVGIGQNYEQYF. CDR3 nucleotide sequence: TGTGCCAGCAGCGTAGGTATTGGACAGAACTACGAGCAGTACTTC.

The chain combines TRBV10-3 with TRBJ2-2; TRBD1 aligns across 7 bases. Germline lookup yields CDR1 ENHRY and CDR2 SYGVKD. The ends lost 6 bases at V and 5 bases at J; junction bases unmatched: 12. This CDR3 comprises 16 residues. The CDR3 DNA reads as TGTGCCATCAGGAATCCAGGGACAGTAGAAACCGGGGAGCTGTTTTTT. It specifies CAIRNPGTVETGELFF.

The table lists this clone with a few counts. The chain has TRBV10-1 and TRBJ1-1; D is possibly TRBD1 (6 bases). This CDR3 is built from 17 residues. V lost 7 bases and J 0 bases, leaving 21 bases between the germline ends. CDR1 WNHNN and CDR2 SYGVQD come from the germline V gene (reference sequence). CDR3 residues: CASTPGETIPMNTEAFF. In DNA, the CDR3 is TGCGCCAGCACCCCAGGGGAAACTATACCTATGAACACTGAAGCTTTCTTT.

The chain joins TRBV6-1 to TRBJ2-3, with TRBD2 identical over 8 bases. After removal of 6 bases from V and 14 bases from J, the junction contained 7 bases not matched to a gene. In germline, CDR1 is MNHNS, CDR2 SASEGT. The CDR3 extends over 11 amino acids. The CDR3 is CASRGTSPLYF. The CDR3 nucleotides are TGTGCCAGCAGGGGGACTAGTCCGCTGTATTTT.

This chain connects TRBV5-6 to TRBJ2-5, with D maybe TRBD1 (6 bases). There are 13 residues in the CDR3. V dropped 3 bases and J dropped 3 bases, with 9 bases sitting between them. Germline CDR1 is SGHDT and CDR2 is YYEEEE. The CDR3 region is CASSSDRKETQYF. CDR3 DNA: TGTGCCAGCAGCTCGGACAGAAAAGAGACCCAGTACTTC.